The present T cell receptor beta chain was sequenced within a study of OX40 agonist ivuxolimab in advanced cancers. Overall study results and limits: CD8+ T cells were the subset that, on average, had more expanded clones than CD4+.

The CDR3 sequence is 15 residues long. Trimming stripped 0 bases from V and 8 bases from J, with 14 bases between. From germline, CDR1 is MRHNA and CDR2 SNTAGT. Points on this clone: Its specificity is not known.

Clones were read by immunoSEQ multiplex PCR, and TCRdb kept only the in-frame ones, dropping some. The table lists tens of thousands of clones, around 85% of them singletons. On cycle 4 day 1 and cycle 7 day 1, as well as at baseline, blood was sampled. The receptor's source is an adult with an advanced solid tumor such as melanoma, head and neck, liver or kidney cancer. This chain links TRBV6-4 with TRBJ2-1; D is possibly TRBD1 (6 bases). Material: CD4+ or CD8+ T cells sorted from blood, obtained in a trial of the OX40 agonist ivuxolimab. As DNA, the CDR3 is TGTGCCAGCAGTGACTCAATACAGGGTAGGGATGAGCAGTTCTTC. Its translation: CASSDSIQGRDEQFF.